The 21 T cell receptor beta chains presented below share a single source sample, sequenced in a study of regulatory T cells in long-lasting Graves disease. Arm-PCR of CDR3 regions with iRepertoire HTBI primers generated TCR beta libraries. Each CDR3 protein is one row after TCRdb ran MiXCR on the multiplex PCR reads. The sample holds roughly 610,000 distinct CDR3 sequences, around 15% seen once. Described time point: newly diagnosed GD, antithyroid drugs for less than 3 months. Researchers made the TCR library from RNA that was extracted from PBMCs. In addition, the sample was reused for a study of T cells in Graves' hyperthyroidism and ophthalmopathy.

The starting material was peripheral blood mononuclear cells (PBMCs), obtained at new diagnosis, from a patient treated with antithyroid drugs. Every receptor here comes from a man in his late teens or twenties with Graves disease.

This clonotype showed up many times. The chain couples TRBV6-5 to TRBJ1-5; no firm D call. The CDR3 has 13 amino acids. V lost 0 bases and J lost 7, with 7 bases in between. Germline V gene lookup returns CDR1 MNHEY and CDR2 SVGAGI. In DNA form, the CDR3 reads TGTGCCAGCAGTTACTCGTTTTTACAGCCCCAGCATTTT. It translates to CASSYSFLQPQHF.

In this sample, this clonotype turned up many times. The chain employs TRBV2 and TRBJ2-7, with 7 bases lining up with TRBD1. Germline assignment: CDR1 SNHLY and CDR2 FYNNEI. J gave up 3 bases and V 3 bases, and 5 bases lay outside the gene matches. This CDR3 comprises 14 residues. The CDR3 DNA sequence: TGTGCCAGCAGTGACGAGGGGGCTATCTACGAGCAGTACTTC. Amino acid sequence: CASSDEGAIYEQYF.

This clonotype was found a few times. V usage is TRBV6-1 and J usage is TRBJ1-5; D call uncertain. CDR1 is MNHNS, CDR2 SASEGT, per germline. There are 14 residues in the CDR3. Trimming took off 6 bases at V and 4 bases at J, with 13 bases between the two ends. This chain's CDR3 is CASRGIDPNQPQHF. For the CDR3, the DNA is TGTGCCAGCAGGGGAATAGACCCTAATCAGCCCCAGCATTTT.

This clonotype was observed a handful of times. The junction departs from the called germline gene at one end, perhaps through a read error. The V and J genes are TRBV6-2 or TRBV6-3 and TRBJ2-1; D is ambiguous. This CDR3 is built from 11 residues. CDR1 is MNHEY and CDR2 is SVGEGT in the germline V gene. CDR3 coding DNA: TGTGCCAGCAGTTACTCGAATGAGCAGCTCTTC. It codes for CASSYSNEQLF.

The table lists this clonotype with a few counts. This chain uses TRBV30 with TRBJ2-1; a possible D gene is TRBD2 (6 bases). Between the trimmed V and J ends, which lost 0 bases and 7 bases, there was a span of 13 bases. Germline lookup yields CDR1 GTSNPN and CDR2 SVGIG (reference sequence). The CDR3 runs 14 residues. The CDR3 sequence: CAWSVGGTLNEQFF. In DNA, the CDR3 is TGTGCCTGGAGTGTAGGCGGGACTTTAAATGAGCAGTTCTTC.

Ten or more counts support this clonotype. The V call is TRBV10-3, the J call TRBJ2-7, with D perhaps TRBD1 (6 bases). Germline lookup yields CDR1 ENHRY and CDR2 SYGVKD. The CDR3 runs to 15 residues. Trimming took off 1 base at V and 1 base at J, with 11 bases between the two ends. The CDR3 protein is CAISEYYRESYEQYF. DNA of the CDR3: TGTGCCATCAGTGAGTACTACAGGGAATCCTACGAGCAGTACTTC.

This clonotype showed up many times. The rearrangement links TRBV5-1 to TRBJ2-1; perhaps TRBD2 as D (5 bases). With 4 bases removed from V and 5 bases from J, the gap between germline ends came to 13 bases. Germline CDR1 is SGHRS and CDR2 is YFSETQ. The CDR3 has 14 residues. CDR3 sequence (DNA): TGCGCCAGCAGCGGTACCGCGCGGGACAATGAGCAGTTCTTC. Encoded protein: CASSGTARDNEQFF.

CDR3 sequence reads: CASSPWTGGTEAFF. CDR3 coding DNA: TGTGCCAGCAGCCCATGGACAGGGGGCACTGAAGCTTTCTTT. The genes are TRBV9 and TRBJ1-1, with 10 bases that match TRBD1. V trimming: 4 bases; J trimming: 4 bases; junction bases outside the gene matches: 4. CDR1 and CDR2 (germline): SGDLS, YYNGEE. The CDR3 contains 14 residues.

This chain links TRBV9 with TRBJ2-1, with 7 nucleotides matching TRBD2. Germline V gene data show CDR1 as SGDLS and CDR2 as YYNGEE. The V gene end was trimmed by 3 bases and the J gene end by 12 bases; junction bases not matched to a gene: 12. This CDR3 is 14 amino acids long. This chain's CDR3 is CASSAGLSKRGQFF. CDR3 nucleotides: TGTGCCAGCAGCGCTGGACTATCGAAGCGGGGGCAGTTCTTC.

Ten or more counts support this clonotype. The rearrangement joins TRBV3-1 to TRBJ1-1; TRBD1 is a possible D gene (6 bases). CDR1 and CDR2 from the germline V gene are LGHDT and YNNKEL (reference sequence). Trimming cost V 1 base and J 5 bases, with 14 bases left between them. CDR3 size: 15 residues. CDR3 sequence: CASSQGAGAPTEAFF. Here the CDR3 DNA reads TGTGCCAGCAGCCAAGGGGCAGGGGCGCCGACTGAAGCTTTCTTT.

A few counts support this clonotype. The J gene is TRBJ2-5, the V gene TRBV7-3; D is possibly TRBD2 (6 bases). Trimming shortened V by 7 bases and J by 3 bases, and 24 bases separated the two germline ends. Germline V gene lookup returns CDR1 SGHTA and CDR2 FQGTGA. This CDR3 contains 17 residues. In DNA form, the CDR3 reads TGTGCCAGCATCCCGATAAGGGGACCCTGGGAGGAAGAGACCCAGTACTTC. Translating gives CASIPIRGPWEEETQYF.

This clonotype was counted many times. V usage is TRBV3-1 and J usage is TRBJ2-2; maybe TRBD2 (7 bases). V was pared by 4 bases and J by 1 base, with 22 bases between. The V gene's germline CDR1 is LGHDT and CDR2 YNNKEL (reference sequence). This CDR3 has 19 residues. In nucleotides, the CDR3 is TGTGCCAGCAGCCGACGGAGGGGGTCGGCGGGGGTGAACACCGGGGAGCTGTTTTTT. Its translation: CASSRRRGSAGVNTGELFF.

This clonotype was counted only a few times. The CDR3 spells CSARAAGTGELFF. CDR3 nucleotides: TGCAGCGCCCGGGCCGCGGGGACCGGGGAGCTGTTTTTT. The V and J genes are TRBV29-1 and TRBJ2-2, with a tentative D call TRBD2 (6 bases). Trimming removed 7 bases at V and 5 bases at J, with 14 bases between. Germline V gene data show CDR1 as SQVTM and CDR2 as ANQGSEA. The CDR3 consists of 13 residues.

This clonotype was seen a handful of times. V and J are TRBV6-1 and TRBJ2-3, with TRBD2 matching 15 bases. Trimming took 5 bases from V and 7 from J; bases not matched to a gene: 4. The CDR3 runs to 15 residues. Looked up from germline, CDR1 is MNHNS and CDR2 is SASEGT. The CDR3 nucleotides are TGTGCCAGCAGTCCGGGACTAGCGGGAGGTTATACGCAGTATTTT. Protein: CASSPGLAGGYTQYF.

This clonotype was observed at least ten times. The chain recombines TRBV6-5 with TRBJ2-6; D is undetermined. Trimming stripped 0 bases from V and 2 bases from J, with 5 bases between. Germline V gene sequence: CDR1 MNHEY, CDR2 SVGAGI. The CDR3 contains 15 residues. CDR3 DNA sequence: TGTGCCAGCAGTTACTCGCTTCCTGGGGCCAACGTCCTGACTTTC. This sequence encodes CASSYSLPGANVLTF.

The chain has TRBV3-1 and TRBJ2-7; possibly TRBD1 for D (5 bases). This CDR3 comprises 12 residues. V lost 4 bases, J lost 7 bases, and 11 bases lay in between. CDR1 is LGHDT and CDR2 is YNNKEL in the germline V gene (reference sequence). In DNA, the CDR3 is TGTGCCAGCAGCCCCGGACAACATGAGCAGTACTTC. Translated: CASSPGQHEQYF.

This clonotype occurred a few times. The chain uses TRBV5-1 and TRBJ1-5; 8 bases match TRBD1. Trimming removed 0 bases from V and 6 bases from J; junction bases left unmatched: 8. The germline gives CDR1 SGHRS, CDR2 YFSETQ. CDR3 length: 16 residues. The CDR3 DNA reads TGCGCCAGCAGCTTGGCCCCCCAGGGGGCGGGTCAGCCCCAGCATTTT. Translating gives CASSLAPQGAGQPQHF.

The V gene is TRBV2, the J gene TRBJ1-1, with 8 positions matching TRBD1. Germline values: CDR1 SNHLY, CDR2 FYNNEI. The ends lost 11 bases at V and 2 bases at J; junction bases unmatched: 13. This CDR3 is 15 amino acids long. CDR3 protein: CAGRQGITGNTEAFF. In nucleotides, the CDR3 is TGTGCCGGACGACAGGGGATAACAGGAAACACTGAAGCTTTCTTT. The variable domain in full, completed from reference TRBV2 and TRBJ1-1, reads EPEVTQTPSHQVTQMGQEVILRCVPISNHLYFYWYRQILGQKVEFLVSFYNNEISEKSEIFDDQFSVERPDGSNFTLKIRSTKLEDSAMYFCAGRQGITGNTEAFFGQGTRLTVV.

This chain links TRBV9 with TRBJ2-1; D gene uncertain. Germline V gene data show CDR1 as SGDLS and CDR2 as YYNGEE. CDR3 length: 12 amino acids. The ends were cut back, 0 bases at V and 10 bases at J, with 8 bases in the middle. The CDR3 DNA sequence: TGTGCCAGCAGCGTAGAGGGTGGGGAGCAGTTCTTC. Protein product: CASSVEGGEQFF. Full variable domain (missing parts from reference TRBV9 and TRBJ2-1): DSGVTQTPKHLITATGQRVTLRCSPRSGDLSVYWYQQSLDQGLQFLIQYYNGEERAKGNILERFSAQQFPDLHSELNLSSLELGDSALYFCASSVEGGEQFFGPGTRLTVL.

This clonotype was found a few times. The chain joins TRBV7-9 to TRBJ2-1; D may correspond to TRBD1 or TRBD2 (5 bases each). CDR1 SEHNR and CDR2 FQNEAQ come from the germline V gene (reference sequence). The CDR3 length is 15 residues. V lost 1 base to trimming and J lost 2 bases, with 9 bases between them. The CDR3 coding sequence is TGTGCCAGCAGCTTAGGTTGGGGGACCTACAATGAGCAGTTCTTC. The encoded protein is CASSLGWGTYNEQFF.

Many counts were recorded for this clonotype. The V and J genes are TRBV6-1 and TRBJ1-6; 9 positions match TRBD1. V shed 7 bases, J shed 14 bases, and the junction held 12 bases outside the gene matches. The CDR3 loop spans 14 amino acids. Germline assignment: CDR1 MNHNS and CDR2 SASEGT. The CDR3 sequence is CASTPGTGQRTLHF. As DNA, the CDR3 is TGTGCCAGCACCCCTGGGACAGGGCAGCGAACCCTCCACTTT.